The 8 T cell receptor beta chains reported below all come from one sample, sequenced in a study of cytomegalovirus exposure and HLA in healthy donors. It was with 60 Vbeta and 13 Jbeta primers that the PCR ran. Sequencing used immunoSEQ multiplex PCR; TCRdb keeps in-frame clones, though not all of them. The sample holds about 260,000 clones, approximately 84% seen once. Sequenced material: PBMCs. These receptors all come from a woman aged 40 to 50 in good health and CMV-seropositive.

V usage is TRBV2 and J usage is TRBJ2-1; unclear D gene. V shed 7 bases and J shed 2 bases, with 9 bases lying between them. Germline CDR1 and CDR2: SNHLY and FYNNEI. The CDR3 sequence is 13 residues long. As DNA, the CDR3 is TGTGCCAGCAATGAGTTTACCTACAATGAGCAGTTCTTC. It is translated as CASNEFTYNEQFF.

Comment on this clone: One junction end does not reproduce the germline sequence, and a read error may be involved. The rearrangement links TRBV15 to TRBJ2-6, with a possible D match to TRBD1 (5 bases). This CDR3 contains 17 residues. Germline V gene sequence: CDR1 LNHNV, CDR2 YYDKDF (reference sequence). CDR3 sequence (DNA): TGTGCCACCAGCATACCGACAGTGGCGCCTGGGGCCAACGGCCTGACTTTC. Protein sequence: CATSIPTVAPGANGLTF. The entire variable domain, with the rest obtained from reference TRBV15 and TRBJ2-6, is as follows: DAMVIQNPRYQVTQFGKPVTLSCSQTLNHNVMYWYQQKSSQAPKLLFHYYDKDFNNEADTPDNFQSRRPNTSFCFLDIRSPGLGDTAMYLCATSIPTVAPGANGLTFGAGSRLTVL.

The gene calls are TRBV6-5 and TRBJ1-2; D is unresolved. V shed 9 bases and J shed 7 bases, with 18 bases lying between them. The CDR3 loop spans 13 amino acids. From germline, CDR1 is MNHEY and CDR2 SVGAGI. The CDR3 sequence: CASTSKDAVGYTF. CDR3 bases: TGTGCCAGTACCTCGAAGGATGCGGTTGGCTACACCTTC.

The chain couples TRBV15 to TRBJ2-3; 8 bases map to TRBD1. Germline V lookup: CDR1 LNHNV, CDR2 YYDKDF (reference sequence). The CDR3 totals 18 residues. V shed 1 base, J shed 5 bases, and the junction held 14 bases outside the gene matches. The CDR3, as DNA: TGTGCCACCAGCAGAGTCCGGAGTGGACAGGGTCGGGGAGATACGCAGTATTTT. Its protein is CATSRVRSGQGRGDTQYF.

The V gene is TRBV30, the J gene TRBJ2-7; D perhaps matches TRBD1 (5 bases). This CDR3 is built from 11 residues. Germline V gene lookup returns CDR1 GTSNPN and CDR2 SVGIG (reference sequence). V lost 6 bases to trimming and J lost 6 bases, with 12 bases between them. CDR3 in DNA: TGTGCCTGTGCCAGGGTATGCGAGCAGTACTTC. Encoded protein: CACARVCEQYF.

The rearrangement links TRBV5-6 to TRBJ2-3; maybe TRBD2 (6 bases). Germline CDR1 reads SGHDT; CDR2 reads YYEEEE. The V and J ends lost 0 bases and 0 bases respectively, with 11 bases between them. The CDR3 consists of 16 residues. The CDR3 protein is CASSLGLSGSTDTQYF. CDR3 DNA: TGTGCCAGCAGCTTGGGGTTGAGCGGGAGCACAGATACGCAGTATTTT.

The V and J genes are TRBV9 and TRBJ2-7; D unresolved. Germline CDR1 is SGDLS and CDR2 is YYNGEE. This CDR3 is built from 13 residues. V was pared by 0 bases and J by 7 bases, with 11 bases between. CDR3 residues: CASSVGAVGEQYF. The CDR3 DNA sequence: TGTGCCAGCAGCGTAGGGGCAGTTGGGGAGCAGTACTTC. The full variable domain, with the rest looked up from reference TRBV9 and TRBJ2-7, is DSGVTQTPKHLITATGQRVTLRCSPRSGDLSVYWYQQSLDQGLQFLIQYYNGEERAKGNILERFSAQQFPDLHSELNLSSLELGDSALYFCASSVGAVGEQYFGPGTRLTVT.

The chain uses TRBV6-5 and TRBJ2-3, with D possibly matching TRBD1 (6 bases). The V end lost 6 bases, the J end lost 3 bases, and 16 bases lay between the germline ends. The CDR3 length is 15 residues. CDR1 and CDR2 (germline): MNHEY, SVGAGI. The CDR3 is CASSRQARKTDTQYF. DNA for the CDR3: TGTGCCAGCAGCCGACAGGCAAGGAAAACAGATACGCAGTATTTT.